The T cell receptor beta chain under discussion was sequenced for a study of response to subunit inactivated influenza vaccine. The ends lost 7 bases at V and 0 bases at J; junction bases unmatched: 7. The CDR3 length is 16 residues. Germline V gene lookup returns CDR1 SGHNT and CDR2 YYREEE (reference sequence). TCRdb passed the RT-PCR reads through MiXCR, listing each CDR3 protein once. The sample has hundreds of thousands of distinct CDR3 sequences; roughly 14% are singletons. With regard to this clonotype: Its antigen is undetermined.

General study results and limits: New T cells are recruited in small numbers by each seasonal influenza vaccination, according to the authors' suggestion.

This receptor was identified in a man aged 45-60 years who received an inactivated influenza vaccine. The chain joins TRBV5-4 to TRBJ2-6; TRBD1 matches 7 bases. This sample comprised PBMCs from blood, obtained less than 15 days before vaccination. The DNA of the CDR3 is TGTGCCAGCCGGATGGACAGGATCTCTGGGGCCAACGTCCTGACTTTC. Protein: CASRMDRISGANVLTF.